The 3 T cell receptor beta chains presented below share a single source sample, sequenced in a study of T cell responses to AZD1222 COVID-19 vaccine. Sequencing was performed with immunoSEQ multiplex PCR; in TCRdb, only in-frame clones are kept and a portion is missing. The data show over 85,000 clones, around 84% seen once. The sequences come from peripheral blood, collected 28 days after the second AZD1222 dose. The receptors derive from an adult who received the AZD1222 COVID-19 vaccine.

This sequence joins TRBV19 and TRBJ1-3, with D possibly matching TRBD1 (5 bases). V was trimmed by 6 bases and J by 8 bases, leaving 23 bases between them. Germline V CDR1 and CDR2: LNHDA, SQIVND (reference sequence). The CDR3 sequence is 16 residues long. CDR3 coding DNA: TGTGCCAGTAGCCAAGGGACGTCCGCGTATAGGGACACCATATATTTT. Residues: CASSQGTSAYRDTIYF.

The chain links TRBV7-9 to TRBJ1-1; D not certain. Germline CDR1 is SEHNR and CDR2 is FQNEAQ (reference sequence). The CDR3 has 13 amino acids. CDR3 coding DNA: TGTGCTATCTCCCGTGGGGATGGGTCAAGGACTTTCTTT. The encoded protein is CAISRGDGSRTFF.

This sequence joins TRBV7-8 and TRBJ1-1, with 7 bases fitting TRBD1. The CDR3 spans 14 residues. J lost 1 base, V lost 6 bases, and 5 bases had no gene match. Looked up from germline, CDR1 is SGHVS and CDR2 is FQNEAQ. For the CDR3, the DNA is TGTGCCAGCAGACAGGGGCTGGGGAACACTGAAGCTTTCTTT. Amino acids: CASRQGLGNTEAFF.